What follows are 12 T cell receptor beta chains derived from one specimen sequenced in a study of blood T cell repertoires in COVID-19. The protocol was immunoSEQ multiplex PCR, while the TCRdb copy is restricted to in-frame clones and leaves out a portion. The table has 270,000 or so clones, around 93% seen once. Input material: PBMCs or T cells enriched from blood (not recorded which). Every receptor here comes from a man in his forties or fifties who had been exposed to COVID-19.

CDR3 in amino acids: CASSPSLGGYYTEAFF. The CDR3 bases are TGTGCCAGCAGCCCGTCGCTAGGGGGCTATTACACTGAAGCTTTCTTT. The chain recombines TRBV7-9 with TRBJ1-1; TRBD1 matches 7 bases. This CDR3 has 16 amino acids. With V trimmed by 5 bases and J by 3 bases, 12 bases remained unmatched. The V gene's germline CDR1 is SEHNR and CDR2 FQNEAQ (reference sequence). The full variable domain, with the rest looked up from reference TRBV7-9 and TRBJ1-1, is DTGVSQNPRHKITKRGQNVTFRCDPISEHNRLYWYRQTLGQGPEFLTYFQNEAQLEKSRLLSDRFSAERPKGSFSTLEIQRTEQGDSAMYLCASSPSLGGYYTEAFFGQGTRLTVV.

The V gene is TRBV10-3, the J gene TRBJ2-3; D possibly corresponds to TRBD2 (7 bases). The CDR3 contains 15 residues. In germline, CDR1 is ENHRY, CDR2 SYGVKD. Trimming removed 4 bases at V and 1 base at J, with 12 bases between. In DNA, the CDR3 is TGTGCCATCAGTGGAGGGGGGGGAGGCACAGATACGCAGTATTTT. It is translated as CAISGGGGGTDTQYF.

This clone was observed a handful of times. The genes are TRBV13 and TRBJ2-2; TRBD2 matches at 11 bases. CDR3 length equals 17 residues. Per the germline V gene, CDR1 is PRHDT and CDR2 is FYEKMQ (reference sequence). V dropped 6 bases and J dropped 3; count of bases not matched to a gene: 9. CDR3 bases: TGTGCCAGCAGGGACGTAGCGGGAGGGCCCTACACCGGGGAGCTGTTTTTT. Translated: CASRDVAGGPYTGELFF.

The table lists this clone with a count of one. This sequence joins TRBV27 and TRBJ2-1, with 12 bases aligning to TRBD2. After removal of 0 bases from V and 5 bases from J, the junction contained 8 bases not matched to a gene. Looked up from germline, CDR1 is MNHEY and CDR2 is SMNVEV (reference sequence). The CDR3 is 18 residues long. CDR3 coding DNA: TGTGCCAGCAGTTTATCCCAAGGACTAGCGGGATGGCACAATGAGCAGTTCTTC. This encodes CASSLSQGLAGWHNEQFF.

The chain joins TRBV11-2 to TRBJ1-1; D unresolved. CDR1 and CDR2 (germline): SGHAT, FQNNGV. V was trimmed by 5 bases and J by 0 bases, leaving 7 bases between them. The CDR3 length is 13 residues. The CDR3 is CASSNMMNTEAFF. CDR3 DNA sequence: TGTGCCAGCAGCAACATGATGAACACTGAAGCTTTCTTT.

This clone was found a few times. The V call is TRBV5-1, the J call TRBJ2-7, with D perhaps matching TRBD1 (5 bases). There are 13 residues in the CDR3. V was clipped by 1 base and J by 3 bases, with 8 bases between them. CDR1 is SGHRS, CDR2 YFSETQ, per germline. The CDR3 DNA reads TGCGCCAGCAGCTTGAGGGGAAACTACGAGCAGTACTTC. Protein product: CASSLRGNYEQYF.

The J gene is TRBJ1-1, the V gene TRBV5-1; tentatively, D is TRBD1 (5 bases). V was trimmed by 4 bases and J by 0 bases, leaving 10 bases between them. From germline, CDR1 is SGHRS and CDR2 YFSETQ. The CDR3 is 14 residues long. The CDR3 sequence: CASSIGDLNTEAFF. In DNA, the CDR3 is TGCGCCAGCAGCATAGGGGATCTGAACACTGAAGCTTTCTTT.

CDR3 protein: CAWSGTGDRGNQPQHF. CDR3 coding DNA: TGTGCCTGGAGTGGGACAGGGGATCGGGGCAATCAGCCCCAGCATTTT. The chain employs TRBV30 and TRBJ1-5, with 9 bases identical to TRBD1. Germline V CDR1 and CDR2: GTSNPN, SVGIG (reference sequence). The CDR3 runs 16 residues. V dropped 1 base and J dropped 2; count of bases not matched to a gene: 6.

The genes are TRBV7-6 and TRBJ1-4, with a possible D match to TRBD1 (5 bases). The CDR3 consists of 13 residues. CDR1 SGHVS and CDR2 FNYEAQ come from the germline V gene. Trimming cost V 8 bases and J 2 bases, with 9 bases left between them. The CDR3 sequence: CASQGWTNEKLFF. CDR3 in DNA: TGTGCCAGCCAGGGATGGACTAATGAAAAACTGTTTTTT.

J is TRBJ2-4 and V is TRBV5-1; weak D call: TRBD1 (6 bases). The V end lost 4 bases, the J end lost 9 bases, and 20 bases lay between the germline ends. Germline CDR1 is SGHRS and CDR2 is YFSETQ. The CDR3 sequence is 15 residues long. The CDR3 region is CASSPGLTGSGIQYF. The DNA of the CDR3 is TGCGCCAGCAGCCCGGGATTAACAGGGTCTGGCATTCAGTACTTC.

CDR3 in amino acids: CASSRTAEETQYF. The CDR3 nucleotides are TGTGCCAGCAGCCGGACAGCCGAAGAGACCCAGTACTTC. This chain links TRBV7-2 with TRBJ2-5; weak D call: TRBD1 (6 bases). Germline lookup yields CDR1 SGHTA and CDR2 FQGNSA. With 5 bases removed from V and 3 bases from J, the gap between germline ends came to 10 bases. CDR3 length: 13 amino acids.

This sequence joins TRBV28 and TRBJ1-5; 8 bases fit TRBD1. The CDR3 spans 14 residues. Germline trimming cut 3 bases from V and 7 bases from J; bases unmatched to any gene: 5. Germline V lookup: CDR1 MDHEN, CDR2 SYDVKM. CDR3 nucleotides: TGTGCCAGCAGTTTTGGTGCAGGGGGCCAGCCCCAGCATTTT. This translates into CASSFGAGGQPQHF. The full variable domain, in which reference TRBV28 and TRBJ1-5 provide the parts outside the CDR3, is DVKVTQSSRYLVKRTGEKVFLECVQDMDHENMFWYRQDPGLGLRLIYFSYDVKMKEKGDIPEGYSVSREKKERFSLILESASTNQTSMYLCASSFGAGGQPQHFGDGTRLSIL.